These 20 T cell receptor beta chains were sequenced from one sample in a study of blood T cell repertoires in COVID-19. Method: immunoSEQ multiplex PCR; TCRdb's copy keeps in-frame clones and lacks some. The sample includes about 250,000 clones, about 93% of them seen just once. The sample was PBMCs or T cells enriched from blood (not recorded which). The receptors were sampled from a woman younger than 35 who had recovered from COVID-19.

The rearrangement links TRBV27 to TRBJ2-7; 8 positions match TRBD2. The CDR3 has 15 amino acids. J was trimmed by 4 bases and V by 4 bases; bases with no gene match: 9. Germline V lookup: CDR1 MNHEY, CDR2 SMNVEV (reference sequence). DNA for the CDR3: TGTGCCAGCAGTTCCCGCCCCGGGGGGGGTTACGAGCAGTACTTC. It encodes CASSSRPGGGYEQYF.

This clone was seen only a few times. CDR3: CASSPGGGELFF. The CDR3 DNA sequence: TGTGCCAGCAGCCCCGGGGGCGGGGAGCTGTTTTTT. The gene calls are TRBV7-9 and TRBJ2-2, with TRBD2 as a possible D gene (6 bases). In germline, CDR1 is SEHNR, CDR2 FQNEAQ (reference sequence). Trimming took 5 bases from V and 7 from J, leaving 8 bases between them. The CDR3 totals 12 residues.

The V gene is TRBV27, the J gene TRBJ2-7; 7 nucleotides line up with TRBD1. Germline CDR1 and CDR2: MNHEY and SMNVEV (reference sequence). With 3 bases clipped from V and 3 bases from J, the junction kept 5 bases outside the gene matches. The CDR3 spans 14 residues. This CDR3 is CASSFDRQGYEQYF. In nucleotides, the CDR3 is TGTGCCAGCAGTTTCGACCGACAGGGCTACGAGCAGTACTTC.

V usage is TRBV6-5 and J usage is TRBJ1-2, with 7 bases matching TRBD1. The CDR3 is 15 residues long. V dropped 2 bases and J dropped 8; count of bases not matched to a gene: 11. The germline gives CDR1 MNHEY, CDR2 SVGAGI. As DNA, the CDR3 is TGTGCCAGCAGTTACGGGACAGACATTCCTCTGGGCTACACCTTC. Amino acids: CASSYGTDIPLGYTF.

This clone appeared once. This chain joins TRBV18 and TRBJ2-1; D gene ambiguous. The CDR3 is made up of 15 amino acids. V was cut by 1 base and J by 10 bases, with 17 bases left in between. The germline CDR1 and CDR2 sequences are KGHSH and LQKENI. In DNA form, the CDR3 reads TGTGCCAGCTCACCACTCGCCCAGGTACCTCGCGAGCAGTTCTTC. Protein sequence: CASSPLAQVPREQFF.

The chain combines TRBV29-1 with TRBJ2-1; 13 positions agree with TRBD2. CDR1 is SQVTM, CDR2 ANQGSEA, per germline. Trimming at V came to 5 bases and at J to 9 bases, leaving 10 bases not matched to a gene. The CDR3 runs to 15 residues. The DNA of the CDR3 is TGCAGCGTTCGCCGGACTAGCGGGAGCCGGAGTGAGCAGTTCTTC. It specifies CSVRRTSGSRSEQFF.

This chain links TRBV6-5 with TRBJ1-2; TRBD1 agrees at 9 bases. V shed 5 bases and J 4 bases; nucleotides not matched to a gene: 8. The germline V gene encodes CDR1 MNHEY and CDR2 SVGAGI. The CDR3 covers 15 residues. CDR3 coding DNA: TGTGCCAGCAGTACCCTGAGACAGGGGGTCTATGGCTACACCTTC. Translation gives CASSTLRQGVYGYTF.

V is TRBV9 and J is TRBJ2-6, with D uncertain. The CDR3 is made up of 16 amino acids. V was trimmed by 0 bases and J by 0 bases, leaving 7 bases between them. CDR1 and CDR2 (germline): SGDLS, YYNGEE. The CDR3 region is CASSVDVGSGANVLTF. The CDR3 DNA is TGTGCCAGCAGCGTAGACGTCGGCTCTGGGGCCAACGTCCTGACTTTC.

The rearrangement links TRBV28 to TRBJ1-6, with 8 bases lining up with TRBD1. CDR1 is MDHEN and CDR2 is SYDVKM in the germline V gene. This CDR3 is 18 amino acids long. J gave up 0 bases and V 4 bases, and 8 bases lay outside the gene matches. The CDR3 here is CASSSPGDRGSYNSPLHF. The CDR3 region has the DNA TGTGCCAGCAGTTCACCGGGCGACAGGGGCTCCTATAATTCACCCCTCCACTTT.

The chain carries TRBV7-2 and TRBJ1-1; 8 nucleotides line up with TRBD1. Germline V gives CDR1 SGHTA, CDR2 FQGNSA. The CDR3 length is 15 residues. J lost 2 bases, V lost 0 bases, and 2 bases had no gene match. CDR3 nucleotides: TGTGCCAGCAGCTTAGCGCCAGGGGGCAACACTGAAGCTTTCTTT. Translated: CASSLAPGGNTEAFF. Full variable domain (missing parts from reference TRBV7-2 and TRBJ1-1): GAGVSQSPSNKVTEKGKDVELRCDPISGHTALYWYRQSLGQGLEFLIYFQGNSAPDKSGLPSDRFSAERTGGSVSTLTIQRTQQEDSAVYLCASSLAPGGNTEAFFGQGTRLTVV.

The table lists this clone with a count of one. CDR3 in amino acids: CASSLSSVRGFNEQFF. CDR3 DNA: TGTGCCAGCAGCTTATCGTCAGTGAGGGGGTTCAATGAGCAGTTCTTC. V usage is TRBV7-2 and J usage is TRBJ2-1; TRBD1 is a possible D gene (6 bases). Germline V gene data show CDR1 as SGHTA and CDR2 as FQGNSA. V was clipped by 2 bases and J by 6 bases, with 17 bases between them. There are 16 residues in the CDR3.

The V gene is TRBV4-1, the J gene TRBJ2-3, with 10 nucleotides matching TRBD2. Germline trimming cut 0 bases from V and 4 bases from J; bases unmatched to any gene: 4. The length of the CDR3 is 16 residues. CDR1 is MGHRA, CDR2 YSYEKL, per germline. Here the CDR3 reads CASSQESSGSPDTQYF. Here the CDR3 DNA reads TGCGCCAGCAGCCAAGAGTCTAGCGGGAGCCCAGATACGCAGTATTTT.

The rearrangement joins TRBV5-1 to TRBJ1-2; D gene unclear. CDR3 length: 14 residues. With 0 bases removed from V and 5 bases from J, the gap between germline ends came to 11 bases. CDR1 is SGHRS and CDR2 is YFSETQ in the germline V gene. CDR3 residues: CASSLGSPVYGYTF. The CDR3, as DNA: TGCGCCAGCAGCTTGGGCTCCCCGGTATATGGCTACACCTTC.

The chain links TRBV7-9 to TRBJ1-2, with TRBD1 identical over 7 bases. CDR1 and CDR2 (germline): SEHNR, FQNEAQ (reference sequence). The CDR3 covers 13 residues. V trimming: 5 bases; J trimming: 7 bases; junction bases outside the gene matches: 7. Here the CDR3 reads CASSPRQGSGYTF. CDR3 sequence (DNA): TGTGCCAGCAGCCCGAGACAGGGATCTGGCTACACCTTC.

This chain joins TRBV7-8 and TRBJ2-1; a possible D gene is TRBD1 (6 bases). The CDR3 totals 15 residues. The V gene lost 5 bases and the J gene lost 7 bases, with 18 bases spanning the gap. Per the germline V gene, CDR1 is SGHVS and CDR2 is FQNEAQ. The CDR3 DNA sequence: TGTGCCAGCAGCCCACTAACCTATACAGGGAATGAGCAGTTCTTC. Amino acids: CASSPLTYTGNEQFF.

The V and J genes are TRBV7-3 and TRBJ2-1, with a weak D call TRBD2 (6 bases). The germline V gene has CDR1 SGHTA and CDR2 FQGTGA. With 3 bases removed from V and 9 bases from J, the gap between germline ends came to 15 bases. CDR3 length: 14 residues. CDR3: CASSFFRSGGEQFF. CDR3 nucleotide sequence: TGTGCCAGCAGCTTTTTTCGTAGCGGAGGTGAGCAGTTCTTC. Filled out from reference TRBV7-3 and TRBJ2-1, the complete variable domain reads GAGVSQTPSNKVTEKGKYVELRCDPISGHTALYWYRQSLGQGPEFLIYFQGTGAADDSGLPNDRFFAVRPEGSVSTLKIQRTERGDSAVYLCASSFFRSGGEQFFGPGTRLTVL.

The chain is built from TRBV9 and TRBJ1-5; TRBD1 might be the D (5 bases). CDR3 length equals 14 residues. Germline CDR1 reads SGDLS; CDR2 reads YYNGEE. V shed 0 bases and J shed 7 bases, with 11 bases lying between them. The CDR3 coding sequence is TGTGCCAGCAGCGTAGGTTCAGGGAGGCAGCCCCAGCATTTT. Translated, it gives CASSVGSGRQPQHF.

The chain employs TRBV12-3 or TRBV12-4 and TRBJ1-1; D gene uncertain. CDR3 length equals 13 residues. The germline V and J ends were trimmed by 4 bases and 8 bases, with 14 bases remaining between them. The CDR3 bases are TGTGCCAGCAGTTCACCCCCACCACAGGAAGCTTTCTTT. It codes for CASSSPPPQEAFF.

The V call is TRBV3-1 (or the pseudogene TRBV3-2), the J call TRBJ2-7; no definite D call. V shed 0 bases and J shed 6 bases, with 6 bases lying between them. Germline CDR1 LGHDT, CDR2 YNNKEL (reference sequence). The CDR3 totals 12 residues. As DNA, the CDR3 is TGTGCCAGCAGCCAAGATCTATTCGAGCAGTACTTC. Amino acid sequence: CASSQDLFEQYF.

This chain uses TRBV27 with TRBJ2-7, with 7 bases lining up with TRBD1. CDR3 length equals 13 residues. Germline lookup yields CDR1 MNHEY and CDR2 SMNVEV (reference sequence). The J segment lost 7 bases and the V segment lost 7 bases, leaving 10 bases of the junction unmatched. For the CDR3, the DNA is TGTGCCAGCAACGACAGGGCGTTAGGGGAGCAGTACTTC. Encoded protein: CASNDRALGEQYF.